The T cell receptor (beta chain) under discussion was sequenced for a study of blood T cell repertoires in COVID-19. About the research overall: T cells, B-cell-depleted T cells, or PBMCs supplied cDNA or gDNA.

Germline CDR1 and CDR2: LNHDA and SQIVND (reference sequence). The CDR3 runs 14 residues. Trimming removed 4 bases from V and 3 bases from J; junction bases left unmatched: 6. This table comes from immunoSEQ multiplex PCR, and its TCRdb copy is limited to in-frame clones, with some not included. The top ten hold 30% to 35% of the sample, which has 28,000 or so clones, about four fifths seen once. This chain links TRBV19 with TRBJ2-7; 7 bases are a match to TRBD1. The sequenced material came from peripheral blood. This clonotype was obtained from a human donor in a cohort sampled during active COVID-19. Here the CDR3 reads CASSTRDRDYEQYF. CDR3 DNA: TGTGCCAGTAGTACCCGGGACAGAGACTACGAGCAGTACTTC.